Following are 27 T cell receptor beta chains from one sample sequenced in a study of blood T cell repertoires in COVID-19 (dated by TCRdb to 2018 to 2020). The library relied on the immunoSEQ multiplex PCR assay. Entries here come from immuneACCESS through TCRdb and include only in-frame sequences with V and J called. Some clones fail to appear in such tables; in the studies checked, an unresolved V gene covers under half of the shortfall, and the cause of the remainder is unknown. The sample table records some 200,000 clones; around four fifths of these occur just once. The ten largest clones take up over 13% of the sample. Source material: peripheral blood. The receptors derive from a man younger than 45 with active or convalescent COVID-19.

This rearrangement joins TRBV23-1 to TRBJ2-7; perhaps TRBD1 as D (6 bases). TRBV23-1 is treated as an ORF (open reading frame) with a function not yet certain. There are 15 residues in the CDR3. Trimming left V 0 bases short and J 3 bases short, with 12 bases between. DNA of the CDR3: TGCGCCAGCAGTCAATCCAGGGGCAGGGACTACGAGCAGTACGTC. Its translation is CASSQSRGRDYEQYV.

The CDR3 loop is CASRRLAGVETQYF. The CDR3 nucleotides read TGTGCCAGCAGGCGACTAGCGGGAGTAGAGACCCAGTACTTC. The genes are TRBV25-1 and TRBJ2-5; 12 nucleotides line up with TRBD2. This CDR3 is 14 amino acids long. After removal of 6 bases from V and 4 bases from J, the junction contained 3 bases not matched to a gene. Germline lookup yields CDR1 MGHDK and CDR2 SYGVNS.

This chain joins TRBV6-5 and TRBJ1-2; maybe TRBD1 (5 bases). From germline, CDR1 is MNHEY and CDR2 SVGAGI. The CDR3 has 15 residues. Trimming stripped 7 bases from V and 0 bases from J, with 15 bases between. In DNA form, the CDR3 reads TGTGCCAGCAATAAGGGGCAATCTTCTAACTATGGCTACACCTTC. Translating it yields CASNKGQSSNYGYTF.

The chain recombines TRBV4-3 with TRBJ1-4; TRBD1 might be the D (5 bases). Trimming stripped 0 bases from V and 3 bases from J, with 8 bases between. The CDR3 runs to 15 residues. Germline CDR1 reads LGHNA; CDR2 reads YSLEER. The CDR3 region is CASSQDQGSNEKLFF. In DNA, the CDR3 is TGCGCCAGCAGCCAAGATCAGGGCTCTAATGAAAAACTGTTTTTT.

The V and J genes are TRBV4-1 and TRBJ2-2; D uncertain. Germline V lookup: CDR1 MGHRA, CDR2 YSYEKL. Trimming took 6 bases from V and 6 from J, leaving 17 bases between them. The CDR3 is 15 amino acids. The CDR3 loop reads CASSPVGTRAGELFF. The CDR3 nucleotides read TGCGCCAGCAGTCCGGTCGGCACTCGGGCCGGGGAGCTGTTTTTT.

This sequence joins TRBV7-2 and TRBJ2-1; the D gene is possibly TRBD1 (6 bases). Germline V lookup: CDR1 SGHTA, CDR2 FQGNSA. CDR3 length equals 15 residues. V was cut by 4 bases and J by 7 bases, with 17 bases left in between. The CDR3 DNA follows: TGTGCCAGCAGCTCCCGATACAGGGTTGATAATGAGCAGTTCTTC. Translation: CASSSRYRVDNEQFF.

The chain is built from TRBV10-3 and TRBJ2-7; D gene unclear. The germline gives CDR1 ENHRY, CDR2 SYGVKD. The CDR3 extends over 14 amino acids. With 0 bases removed from V and 2 bases from J, the gap between germline ends came to 8 bases. The CDR3 coding sequence is TGTGCCATCAGTGAGTCTCGTGAGGCCTACGAGCAGTACTTC. As protein: CAISESREAYEQYF.

The chain has TRBV30 and TRBJ2-3; D possibly corresponds to TRBD2 (6 bases). Germline V gene data show CDR1 as GTSNPN and CDR2 as SVGIG (reference sequence). The ends were cut back, 0 bases at V and 4 bases at J, with 11 bases in the middle. CDR3 length: 14 residues. The CDR3 DNA reads as TGTGCCTGGAGTGTAGGAGGGGCCCCAGATACGCAGTATTTT. Protein product: CAWSVGGAPDTQYF.

CDR3 loop: CASSSQERQPQHF. The CDR3 region has the DNA TGTGCCAGCAGCTCTCAAGAGCGGCAGCCCCAGCATTTT. The chain uses TRBV7-2 and TRBJ1-5, with D unclear. Germline loops: CDR1 SGHTA, CDR2 FQGNSA. V shed 4 bases and J shed 7 bases, with 11 bases lying between them. This CDR3 has 13 residues.

The J gene is TRBJ1-5, the V gene TRBV7-2; 7 nucleotides line up with TRBD1. Losses at the gene ends were 4 bases for V and 0 bases for J; bases not matched to a gene: 3. Germline V CDR1 and CDR2: SGHTA, FQGNSA. The CDR3 sequence is 15 residues long. The CDR3: CASSSTGYSNQPQHF. CDR3 DNA sequence: TGTGCCAGCAGCTCGACAGGGTATAGCAATCAGCCCCAGCATTTT. Supplemented by reference TRBV7-2 and TRBJ1-5, the full variable domain reads GAGVSQSPSNKVTEKGKDVELRCDPISGHTALYWYRQSLGQGLEFLIYFQGNSAPDKSGLPSDRFSAERTGGSVSTLTIQRTQQEDSAVYLCASSSTGYSNQPQHFGDGTRLSIL.

The rearrangement links TRBV11-2 to TRBJ1-4, with 9 bases aligning to TRBD1. The germline CDR1 and CDR2 sequences are SGHAT and FQNNGV. This CDR3 comprises 15 residues. The trim removed 4 bases at V and 7 bases at J, leaving 7 bases unmatched. The CDR3 loop is CASSSNRGRSEKLFF. For the CDR3, the DNA is TGTGCCAGCAGCTCGAACAGGGGGCGGAGTGAAAAACTGTTTTTT.

This clone has only a few counts. V and J are TRBV29-1 and TRBJ1-4; 8 bases agree with TRBD1. The germline V gene encodes CDR1 SQVTM and CDR2 ANQGSEA. The junction had 6 bases not matched to a gene; V was cut back by 5 bases and J by 7 bases. This CDR3 comprises 13 residues. CDR3 protein: CSVYGQGGEKLFF. CDR3 DNA sequence: TGCAGCGTTTATGGACAGGGCGGTGAAAAACTGTTTTTT.

The chain couples TRBV5-6 to TRBJ1-2, with D hard to call. With 0 bases removed from V and 6 bases from J, the gap between germline ends came to 12 bases. The germline V gene encodes CDR1 SGHDT and CDR2 YYEEEE. This CDR3 is built from 14 residues. The CDR3 DNA reads TGTGCCAGCAGCTTGGAGCTCGGGCGGGATGGCTACACCTTC. It encodes CASSLELGRDGYTF.

This clone was found once. Here the CDR3 DNA reads TGTGCCAGCAGCTTAGACGGACAGGCGTATTCCATAAAGAACACTGAAGCTTTCTTT. Translation gives CASSLDGQAYSIKNTEAFF. The chain carries TRBV7-9 and TRBJ1-1, with 7 bases fitting TRBD1. CDR1 is SEHNR and CDR2 is FQNEAQ in the germline V gene (reference sequence). CDR3 size: 19 residues. V shed 1 base, J shed 1 base, and the junction held 15 bases outside the gene matches.

V and J are TRBV19 and TRBJ1-2, with 7 bases fitting TRBD1. The V gene's germline CDR1 is LNHDA and CDR2 SQIVND (reference sequence). This CDR3 contains 12 residues. V shed 4 bases and J 13 bases; nucleotides not matched to a gene: 9. The CDR3 region is CASSNRDSKGTF. The DNA of the CDR3 is TGTGCCAGTAGTAACCGGGACAGCAAAGGCACCTTC. The full variable domain, with the rest looked up from reference TRBV19 and TRBJ1-2, is DGGITQSPKYLFRKEGQNVTLSCEQNLNHDAMYWYRQDPGQGLRLIYYSQIVNDFQKGDIAEGYSVSREKKESFPLTVTSAQKNPTAFYLCASSNRDSKGTFGSGTRLTVV.

The V call is TRBV7-2, the J call TRBJ1-2; TRBD1 might be the D (6 bases). The germline V gene encodes CDR1 SGHTA and CDR2 FQGNSA. V shed 5 bases and J shed 3 bases, with 13 bases lying between them. This CDR3 spans 14 amino acids. CDR3 in amino acids: CASSMDSGDYGYTF. The CDR3 region has the DNA TGTGCCAGCAGCATGGACAGTGGGGACTATGGCTACACCTTC.

This sequence joins TRBV6-4 and TRBJ2-2; 10 bases fit TRBD2. The CDR3 runs to 14 residues. Unmatched junction bases numbered 3, after V lost 5 bases and J lost 6 bases. CDR1 and CDR2 from the germline V gene are MRHNA and SNTAGT. The CDR3 is CASSSGGASGELFF. CDR3 DNA: TGTGCCAGCAGTAGCGGGGGGGCCTCCGGGGAGCTGTTTTTT.

V gene TRBV6-2 or TRBV6-3 combines with J gene TRBJ1-2, with D hard to call. Germline assignment: CDR1 MNHEY and CDR2 SVGEGT. The CDR3 totals 17 residues. Trimming shortened V by 6 bases and J by 4 bases, and 24 bases separated the two germline ends. The DNA for the CDR3 is TGTGCCAGCAGCTTAGGAGGGATCGCCCCCGCTGGCTATGGCTACACCTTC. Translating it yields CASSLGGIAPAGYGYTF.

V usage is TRBV7-2 and J usage is TRBJ1-5; the D gene is possibly TRBD1 (5 bases). Trimming took 2 bases from V and 0 from J, leaving 11 bases between them. Germline V gives CDR1 SGHTA, CDR2 FQGNSA. The CDR3 has 16 amino acids. For the CDR3, the DNA is TGTGCCAGCAGCTTATTGGGGGGGAGTAGCAATCAGCCCCAGCATTTT. Translating it yields CASSLLGGSSNQPQHF.

The sample holds a few counts of this clone. This chain connects TRBV5-1 to TRBJ2-7; 9 nucleotides match TRBD1. Trimming at V came to 5 bases and at J to 2 bases, leaving 14 bases not matched to a gene. Per the germline V gene, CDR1 is SGHRS and CDR2 is YFSETQ. This CDR3 spans 17 amino acids. CDR3 bases: TGCGCCAGCAGGCCACTTCCGGGACAGGGAGCCCCCTACGAGCAGTACGTC. It encodes CASRPLPGQGAPYEQYV.

CDR3 region: CASSTGAGDTQYF. CDR3 nucleotides: TGTGCCAGCTCGACAGGGGCGGGAGATACGCAGTATTTT. This chain uses TRBV18 with TRBJ2-3, with TRBD1 matching 8 bases. The V gene end was trimmed by 6 bases and the J gene end by 5 bases; junction bases not matched to a gene: 4. Germline CDR1 reads KGHSH; CDR2 reads LQKENI. The CDR3 is 13 residues long.

J is TRBJ2-1 and V is TRBV7-9; D might be TRBD2 (6 bases). The V gene's germline CDR1 is SEHNR and CDR2 FQNEAQ (reference sequence). The CDR3 totals 16 residues. The ends were cut back, 2 bases at V and 3 bases at J, with 14 bases in the middle. The CDR3 spells CASSLILGRDYNEQFF. The CDR3 nucleotides are TGTGCCAGCAGCTTAATACTGGGGCGGGACTACAATGAGCAGTTCTTC.

DNA for the CDR3: TGCGCCAGCAGCCTCCAGGAAGAGAAACCCCTCCACTTT. This codes for CASSLQEEKPLHF. The V gene is TRBV4-1, the J gene TRBJ1-6; the D is unclear. Germline V gene lookup returns CDR1 MGHRA and CDR2 YSYEKL. This CDR3 is built from 13 residues. V dropped 4 bases and J dropped 12 bases, with 13 bases sitting between them.

The chain is built from TRBV9 and TRBJ2-3; D is ambiguous. The germline V gene encodes CDR1 SGDLS and CDR2 YYNGEE. The CDR3 is 15 residues long. V lost 0 bases, J lost 0 bases, and 8 bases lay in between. The CDR3 loop reads CASSVDSQSTDTQYF. The CDR3 DNA follows: TGTGCCAGCAGCGTAGACAGCCAGAGCACAGATACGCAGTATTTT.

This clone was counted a few times. V gene TRBV19 combines with J gene TRBJ1-5; D not certain. Germline V gene data show CDR1 as LNHDA and CDR2 as SQIVND (reference sequence). The V end lost 8 bases, the J end lost 0 bases, and 14 bases lay between the germline ends. CDR3 length: 15 residues. The CDR3 loop reads CASRGSGYSNQPQHF. DNA of the CDR3: TGTGCCAGTCGAGGGTCCGGATATAGCAATCAGCCCCAGCATTTT.

The chain uses TRBV1 and TRBJ1-1; TRBD1, the table's D call, was not compared with the DNA. TRBV1 is termed a pseudogene. The CDR3 has 13 residues. The CDR3 region has the DNA TGCACCAGCAGCCATATTCTTGGGCCTGAAGCTTTCTTT. This translates into CTSSHILGPEAFF.

This rearrangement joins TRBV27 to TRBJ1-6; 7 positions match TRBD1. From germline, CDR1 is MNHEY and CDR2 SMNVEV (reference sequence). CDR3 length: 14 residues. With V trimmed by 0 bases and J by 13 bases, 6 bases remained unmatched. Here the CDR3 reads CASSLSRDRDPLHF. Here the CDR3 DNA reads TGTGCCAGCAGTTTATCGAGAGACAGGGATCCCCTCCACTTT.